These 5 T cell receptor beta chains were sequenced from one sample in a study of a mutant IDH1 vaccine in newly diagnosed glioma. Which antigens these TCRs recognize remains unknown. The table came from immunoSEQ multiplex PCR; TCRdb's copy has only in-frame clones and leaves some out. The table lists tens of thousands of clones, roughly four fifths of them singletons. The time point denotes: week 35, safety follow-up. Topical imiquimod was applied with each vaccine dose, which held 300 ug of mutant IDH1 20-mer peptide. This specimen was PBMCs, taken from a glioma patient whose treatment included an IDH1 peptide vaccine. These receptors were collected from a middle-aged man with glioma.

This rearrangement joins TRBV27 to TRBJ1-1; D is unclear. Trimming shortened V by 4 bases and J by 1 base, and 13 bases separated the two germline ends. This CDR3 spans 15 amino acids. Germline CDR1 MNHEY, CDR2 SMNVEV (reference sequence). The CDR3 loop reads CASSSRTFPNTEAFF. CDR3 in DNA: TGTGCCAGCAGTTCCCGGACCTTTCCGAACACTGAAGCTTTCTTT.

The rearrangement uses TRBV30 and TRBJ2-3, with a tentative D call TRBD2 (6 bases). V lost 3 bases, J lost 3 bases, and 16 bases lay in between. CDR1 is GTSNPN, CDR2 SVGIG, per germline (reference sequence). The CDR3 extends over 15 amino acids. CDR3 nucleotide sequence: TGTGCCTGGAGGGTCATTTTCGGGAGAACAGATACGCAGTATTTT. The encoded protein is CAWRVIFGRTDTQYF.

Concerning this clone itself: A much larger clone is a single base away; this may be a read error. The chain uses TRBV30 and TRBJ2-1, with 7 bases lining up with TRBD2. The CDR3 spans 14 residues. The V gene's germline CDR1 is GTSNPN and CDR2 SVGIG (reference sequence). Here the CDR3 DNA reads TGTGCCTGGAATTGGGGAGGGTCCTACAATGAGCTGTTCTTC. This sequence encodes CAWNWGGSYNELFF.

This CDR3 reads CASILGWNSYNEQFF. The CDR3 bases are TGTGCCAGCATCCTTGGGTGGAACTCCTACAATGAGCAGTTCTTC. The chain employs TRBV28 and TRBJ2-1, with unresolved D. Trimming cost V 7 bases and J 0 bases, with 13 bases left between them. Looked up from germline, CDR1 is MDHEN and CDR2 is SYDVKM. This CDR3 contains 15 residues. Together with reference TRBV28 and TRBJ2-1, the CDR3 gives the full variable domain: DVKVTQSSRYLVKRTGEKVFLECVQDMDHENMFWYRQDPGLGLRLIYFSYDVKMKEKGDIPEGYSVSREKKERFSLILESASTNQTSMYLCASILGWNSYNEQFFGPGTRLTVL.

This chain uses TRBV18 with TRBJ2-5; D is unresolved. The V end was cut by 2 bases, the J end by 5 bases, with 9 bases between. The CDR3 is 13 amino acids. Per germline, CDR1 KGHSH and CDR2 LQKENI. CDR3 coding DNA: TGTGCCAGCTCACCAGAACTTTTGGAGACCCAGTACTTC. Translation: CASSPELLETQYF.